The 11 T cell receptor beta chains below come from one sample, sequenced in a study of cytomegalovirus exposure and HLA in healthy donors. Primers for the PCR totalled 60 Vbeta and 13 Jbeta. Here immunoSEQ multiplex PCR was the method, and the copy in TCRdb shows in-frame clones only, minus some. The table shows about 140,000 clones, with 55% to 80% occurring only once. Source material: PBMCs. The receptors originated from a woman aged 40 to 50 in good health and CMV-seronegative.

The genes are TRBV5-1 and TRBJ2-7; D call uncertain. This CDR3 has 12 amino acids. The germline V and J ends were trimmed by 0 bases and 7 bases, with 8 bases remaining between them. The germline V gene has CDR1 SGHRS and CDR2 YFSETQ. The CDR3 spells CASSLGVYEQYF. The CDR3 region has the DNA TGCGCCAGCAGCTTGGGAGTCTATGAGCAGTACTTC.

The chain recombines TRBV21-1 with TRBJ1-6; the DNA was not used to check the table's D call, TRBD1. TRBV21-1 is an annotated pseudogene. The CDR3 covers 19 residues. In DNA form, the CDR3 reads TGTGCCAGCAGCAAACGACCCGGACAGGCAATGGAGAAGAATTCACCCCTCCACTTT. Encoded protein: CASSKRPGQAMEKNSPLHF.

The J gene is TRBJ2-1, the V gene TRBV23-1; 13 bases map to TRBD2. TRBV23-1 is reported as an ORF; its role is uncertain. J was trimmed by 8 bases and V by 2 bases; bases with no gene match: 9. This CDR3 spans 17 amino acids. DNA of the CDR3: TGCGCCAGCAGTCAAGGTTCTAGGACTAGCGGGGGTGATGAGCAGTTCTTC. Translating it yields CASSQGSRTSGGDEQFF.

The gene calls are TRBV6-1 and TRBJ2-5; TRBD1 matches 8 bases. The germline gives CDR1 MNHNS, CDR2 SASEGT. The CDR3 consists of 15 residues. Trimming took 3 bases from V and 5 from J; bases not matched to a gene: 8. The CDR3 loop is CASSDFPGGAETQYF. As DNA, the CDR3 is TGTGCCAGCAGTGACTTTCCAGGGGGCGCGGAGACCCAGTACTTC.

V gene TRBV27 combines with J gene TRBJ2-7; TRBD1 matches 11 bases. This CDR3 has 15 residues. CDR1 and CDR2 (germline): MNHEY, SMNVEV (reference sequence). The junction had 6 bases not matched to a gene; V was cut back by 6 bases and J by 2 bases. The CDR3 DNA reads TGTGCCAGCAGACCTGGGGGACAGGGGGCCTACGAGCAGTACTTC. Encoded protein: CASRPGGQGAYEQYF.

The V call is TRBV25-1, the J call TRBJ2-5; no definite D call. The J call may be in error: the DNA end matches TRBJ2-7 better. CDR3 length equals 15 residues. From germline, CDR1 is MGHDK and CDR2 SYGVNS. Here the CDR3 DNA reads TGTGCCAGCAGTGAAGGGTCAGGAACCCCCTACGAGCAGTACTTC. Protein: CASSEGSGTPYEQYF.

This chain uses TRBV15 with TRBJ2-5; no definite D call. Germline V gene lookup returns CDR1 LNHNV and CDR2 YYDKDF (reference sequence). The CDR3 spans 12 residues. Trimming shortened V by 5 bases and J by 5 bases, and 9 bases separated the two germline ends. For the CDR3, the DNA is TGTGCCACCAGCCTTAGATGGGAGACCCAGTACTTC. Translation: CATSLRWETQYF.

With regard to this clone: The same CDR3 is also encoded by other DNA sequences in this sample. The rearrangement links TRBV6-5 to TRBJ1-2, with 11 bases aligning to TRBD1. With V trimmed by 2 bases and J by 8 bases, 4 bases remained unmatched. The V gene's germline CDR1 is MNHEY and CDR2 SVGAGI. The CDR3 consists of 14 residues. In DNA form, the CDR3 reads TGTGCCAGCAGTTACGGGGACAGGGGGGGAGGCTACACCTTC. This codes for CASSYGDRGGGYTF.

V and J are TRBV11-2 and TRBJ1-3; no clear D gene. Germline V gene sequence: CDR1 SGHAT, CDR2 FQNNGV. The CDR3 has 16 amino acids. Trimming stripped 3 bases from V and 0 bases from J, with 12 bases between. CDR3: CASSFSLPSSGNTIYF. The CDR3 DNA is TGTGCCAGCAGCTTTTCCTTACCCAGCTCTGGAAACACCATATATTTT. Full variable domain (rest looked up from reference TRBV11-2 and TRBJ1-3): EAGVAQSPRYKIIEKRQSVAFWCNPISGHATLYWYQQILGQGPKLLIQFQNNGVVDDSQLPKDRFSAERLKGVDSTLKIQPAKLEDSAVYLCASSFSLPSSGNTIYFGEGSWLTVV.

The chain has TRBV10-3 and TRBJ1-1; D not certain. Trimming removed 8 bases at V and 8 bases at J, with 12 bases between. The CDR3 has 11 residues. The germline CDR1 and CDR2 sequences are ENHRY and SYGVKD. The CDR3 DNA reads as TGTGCCATCCGGGCGGGTGGCGAAGCTTTCTTT. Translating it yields CAIRAGGEAFF.

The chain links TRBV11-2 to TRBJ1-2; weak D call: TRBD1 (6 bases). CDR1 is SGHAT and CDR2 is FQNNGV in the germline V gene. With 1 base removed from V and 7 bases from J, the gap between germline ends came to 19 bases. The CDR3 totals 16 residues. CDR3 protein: CASSLVGGQGMSGYTF. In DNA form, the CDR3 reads TGTGCCAGCAGCTTAGTGGGGGGGCAGGGGATGAGTGGCTACACCTTC.